The entry below gives a single T cell receptor (beta chain) sequence along with its context. Antigen: not known. The data derive from a study of Ad26.COV2.S vaccination and SARS-CoV-2 variants. Study-wide background: Intramuscular Ad26.COV2.S at 5x10^10 or 1x10^11 viral particles. Regarding the study as a whole: Placebo recipients showed lower spike-specific TCR breadth than vaccinees.

Repertoires were generated with immunoSEQ multiplex PCR, while TCRdb's copy carries only in-frame clones and drops some. The table has 350,000 to 600,000 clones, 89% seen once; the top ten hold 1.7%. Specified treatment: about 20 received Ad26.COV2.S at low or high dose, single or two shots; 5 received placebo; per-sample allocation not given. After the first vaccine or placebo injection, samples were drawn on day 63. Ad26 vector vaccine expressed Wuhan-strain SARS-CoV-2 spike. V was clipped by 4 bases and J by 2 bases; unmatched bases: 4. In germline, CDR1 is LNHDA, CDR2 SQIVND (reference sequence). The CDR3 sequence is 15 residues long.

This TCR derives from a person between 18 and 65 years old who received the Ad26.COV2.S COVID-19 vaccine or a placebo. Sequences were derived from peripheral blood, sampled in a trial of Ad26.COV2.S vaccine versus placebo. V and J are TRBV19 and TRBJ1-5; TRBD1 agrees at 8 bases. The CDR3 DNA reads TGTGCCAGTAGTACCCCGGGACAGGGCAATCAGCCCCAGCATTTT. Translating gives CASSTPGQGNQPQHF.